This TCR beta chain was documented in a study of blood T cell repertoires in COVID-19. Overall study context: There were acute and convalescent COVID-19 samples, and they came from the United States, Italy and Spain. Sources were T cells, B-cell-depleted T cells, or PBMCs; the material itself was cDNA or gDNA.

Sequencing was performed with immunoSEQ multiplex PCR; in TCRdb, only in-frame clones are kept and a portion is missing. The sample yields 200,000 to 300,000 clones, over 80% seen once. Individuals aged roughly 18 to 95 years were recruited from around 22 US areas. This CDR3 comprises 13 residues. Germline CDR1 is MNHEY and CDR2 is SVGEGT. The V end was cut by 6 bases, the J end by 7 bases, with 13 bases between. This receptor was obtained from a woman aged 25-40 years with acute COVID-19. The specimen sequenced was PBMCs or T cells enriched from blood (not recorded which). This rearrangement joins TRBV6-2 or TRBV6-3 to TRBJ1-5; the D is unclear. This chain's CDR3 is CASSQDTRQPQHF. The CDR3 coding sequence is TGTGCCAGCAGCCAAGATACAAGACAGCCCCAGCATTTT.